One sample yielded the 23 T cell receptor beta chains listed below, sequenced in a study of T cell repertoires in cytomegalovirus infection. TCRdb used MiXCR to reprocess the reads, holding one entry per CDR3 protein. The profile shows about 230,000 distinct CDR3 sequences, around 6.4% of them singletons. Source material: PBMCs. The source of these receptors is a human donor in good health (CMV status not recorded). Some clones in this sample may be carry-over from other donors' samples.

On this clonotype itself: A single base separates this from a much larger clone, so it may be a read error. J is TRBJ1-6 and V is TRBV7-9; D may be TRBD1 (6 bases). The CDR3 consists of 14 residues. With 6 bases removed from V and 8 bases from J, the gap between germline ends came to 14 bases. CDR1 is SEHNR, CDR2 FQNEAQ, per germline (reference sequence). CDR3 coding DNA: TGTGCCAGCAGGGCAGGGGCCCCCTATTCACCCCTCCACTTT. Its translation: CASRAGAPYSPLHF.

There are many counts of this clonotype. This chain connects TRBV6-2 or TRBV6-3 to TRBJ2-1; 10 nucleotides line up with TRBD1. CDR1 and CDR2 (germline): MNHEY, SVGEGT. This CDR3 has 16 residues. With 2 bases clipped from V and 7 bases from J, the junction kept 8 bases outside the gene matches. CDR3 DNA sequence: TGTGCCAGCAGTTACCAGACAGGGGGCTCTAGGAATGAGCAGTTCTTC. Its translation: CASSYQTGGSRNEQFF.

The chain employs TRBV25-1 and TRBJ1-5; weak D call: TRBD1 (5 bases). Trimming shortened V by 0 bases and J by 5 bases, and 11 bases separated the two germline ends. The CDR3 totals 15 residues. CDR1 and CDR2 (germline): MGHDK, SYGVNS. The CDR3 here is CASSEYSGGDQPQHF. The CDR3 DNA sequence: TGTGCCAGCAGTGAATATAGTGGAGGGGATCAGCCCCAGCATTTT.

This clonotype was seen ten or more times. The gene calls are TRBV4-1 and TRBJ1-5; D call uncertain. V gave up 0 bases and J gave up 10 bases, with 10 bases separating them. The germline V gene encodes CDR1 MGHRA and CDR2 YSYEKL. CDR3 size: 13 residues. CDR3 amino acids: CASSQDGALPQHF. In nucleotides, the CDR3 is TGCGCCAGCAGCCAAGATGGAGCTTTACCCCAGCATTTT.

The sample holds many counts of this clonotype. V and J are TRBV5-6 and TRBJ1-1, with a weak D call TRBD1 (5 bases). Looked up from germline, CDR1 is SGHDT and CDR2 is YYEEEE. This CDR3 comprises 15 residues. Between the trimmed V and J ends, which lost 3 bases and 1 base, there was a span of 13 bases. The CDR3 spells CASSSTVIGNTEAFF. Here the CDR3 DNA reads TGTGCCAGCAGCTCGACAGTCATTGGGAACACTGAAGCTTTCTTT.

This clonotype was found many times. The CDR3 DNA reads TGTGCCAGCAGCTCCCACCTGACAGGGGCCTATGGCTACACCTTC. Translated, it gives CASSSHLTGAYGYTF. The V call is TRBV7-2, the J call TRBJ1-2; 8 nucleotides match TRBD1. Germline V gene lookup returns CDR1 SGHTA and CDR2 FQGNSA. Trimming took 4 bases from V and 4 from J; bases not matched to a gene: 8. The CDR3 spans 15 residues.

This clonotype has at least ten counts. The chain combines TRBV7-2 with TRBJ2-7; the D gene is possibly TRBD1 (6 bases). The V gene's germline CDR1 is SGHTA and CDR2 FQGNSA. The CDR3 extends over 15 amino acids. Trimming removed 0 bases at V and 2 bases at J, with 11 bases between. CDR3 region: CASSLAQGQPYEQYF. The CDR3 coding sequence is TGTGCCAGCAGCTTAGCGCAGGGACAACCCTACGAGCAGTACTTC. The full variable domain, rest sourced from reference TRBV7-2 and TRBJ2-7, is GAGVSQSPSNKVTEKGKDVELRCDPISGHTALYWYRQSLGQGLEFLIYFQGNSAPDKSGLPSDRFSAERTGGSVSTLTIQRTQQEDSAVYLCASSLAQGQPYEQYFGPGTRLTVT.

This clonotype was detected many times. The chain links TRBV2 to TRBJ2-1; 7 bases agree with TRBD2. The CDR3 covers 16 residues. Per the germline V gene, CDR1 is SNHLY and CDR2 is FYNNEI. With 3 bases clipped from V and 1 base from J, the junction kept 6 bases outside the gene matches. The CDR3 is CASSEGRGVSYNEQFF. CDR3 nucleotides: TGTGCCAGCAGTGAGGGTCGGGGGGTATCCTACAATGAGCAGTTCTTC. Using reference TRBV2 and TRBJ2-1 for the parts outside the CDR3, the full variable domain is EPEVTQTPSHQVTQMGQEVILRCVPISNHLYFYWYRQILGQKVEFLVSFYNNEISEKSEIFDDQFSVERPDGSNFTLKIRSTKLEDSAMYFCASSEGRGVSYNEQFFGPGTRLTVL.

This clonotype was recorded at least ten times. V and J are TRBV28 and TRBJ2-1; 9 bases fit TRBD2. CDR1 and CDR2 from the germline V gene are MDHEN and SYDVKM. The junction had 16 bases not matched to a gene; V was cut back by 1 base and J by 3 bases. The CDR3 has 20 residues. CDR3 DNA sequence: TGTGCCAGCAGTTTATACCTCGGCTCGCGGGGGGGCGCCGGCTACAATGAGCAGTTCTTC. Translated, it gives CASSLYLGSRGGAGYNEQFF.

This clonotype was found many times. The V and J genes are TRBV7-3 and TRBJ1-2, with D perhaps matching TRBD1 (6 bases). V was cut by 5 bases and J by 4 bases, with 11 bases left in between. From germline, CDR1 is SGHTA and CDR2 FQGTGA. This CDR3 is 13 amino acids long. CDR3: CASSLAGAYGYTF. The CDR3 DNA sequence: TGTGCCAGCAGCCTCGCAGGGGCCTATGGCTACACCTTC.

This clonotype was seen ten or more times. The chain employs TRBV20-1 and TRBJ1-1; D is unclear. Germline CDR1 is DFQATT and CDR2 is SNEGSKA (reference sequence). Deletions cut 4 bases from V and 8 bases from J, with 17 bases between. This CDR3 comprises 13 residues. CDR3 coding DNA: TGCAGTGCTAACCTAGGGAGCAAGGGAGAAGCTTTCTTT. Protein sequence: CSANLGSKGEAFF.

This clonotype has ten or more counts. The genes are TRBV7-8 and TRBJ2-7; 7 bases align to TRBD1. Trimming removed 1 base from V and 9 bases from J; junction bases left unmatched: 9. CDR3 length equals 14 residues. Per germline, CDR1 SGHVS and CDR2 FQNEAQ. The CDR3 DNA reads as TGTGCCAGCAGCTTAGGGGGACAGAGTATCCCGCAGTACTTC. Its translation: CASSLGGQSIPQYF. The full variable domain, with the rest looked up from reference TRBV7-8 and TRBJ2-7, is GAGVSQSPRYKVAKRGQDVALRCDPISGHVSLFWYQQALGQGPEFLTYFQNEAQLDKSGLPSDRFFAERPEGSVSTLKIQRTQQEDSAVYLCASSLGGQSIPQYFGPGTRLTVT.

This clonotype was seen a handful of times. The chain links TRBV6-2 or TRBV6-3 to TRBJ2-1; possible D gene TRBD1, 5 bases. Germline CDR1 reads MNHEY; CDR2 reads SVGEGT. The V and J ends lost 2 bases and 5 bases respectively, with 16 bases between them. CDR3 length: 16 amino acids. This CDR3 reads CASSYMSRAGNNEQFF. The CDR3 nucleotides are TGTGCCAGCAGTTACATGAGTCGGGCAGGGAACAATGAGCAGTTCTTC.

This clonotype was seen ten or more times. This chain uses TRBV6-2 or TRBV6-3 with TRBJ1-1; D ambiguous. The CDR3 is 14 amino acids. Germline V gene lookup returns CDR1 MNHEY and CDR2 SVGEGT. V dropped 0 bases and J dropped 0 bases, with 5 bases sitting between them. CDR3 in amino acids: CASSYSSVNTEAFF. CDR3 DNA sequence: TGTGCCAGCAGTTACTCCTCAGTGAACACTGAAGCTTTCTTT.

The table lists this clonotype with many counts. The chain carries TRBV10-2 and TRBJ2-1; D gene uncertain. Germline values: CDR1 WSHSY, CDR2 SAAADI. The V end was cut by 0 bases, the J end by 7 bases, with 16 bases between. The length of the CDR3 is 16 residues. The CDR3, as DNA: TGCGCCAGCAGTGAGTCCCACGGGCAGCTGGCGAATGAGCAGTTCTTC. Translating gives CASSESHGQLANEQFF.

This clonotype was seen at least ten times. Because the CDR3's place on the DNA is in doubt, the DNA is left out and the CDR3 is given as listed by TCRdb. CDR3: CASSLFGPGTPYNEQFF. The chain has TRBV7-2 and TRBJ2-1; the table's D call TRBD1 went unverified against the DNA. The CDR3 length equals 17 residues, ends included. Looked up from germline, CDR1 is SGHTA and CDR2 is FQGNSA.

This clonotype was found many times. The chain employs TRBV7-2 and TRBJ2-6; D is possibly TRBD2 (6 bases). From germline, CDR1 is SGHTA and CDR2 FQGNSA. The germline V and J ends were trimmed by 5 bases and 0 bases, with 11 bases remaining between them. The CDR3 has 16 amino acids. The chain's CDR3 is CASSRGGASGANVLTF. DNA for the CDR3: TGTGCCAGCAGCCGAGGCGGGGCCTCTGGGGCCAACGTCCTGACTTTC.

This clonotype was found many times. The chain joins TRBV5-1 to TRBJ2-7, with D possibly being TRBD1 or TRBD2 (5 bases each). V lost 4 bases to trimming and J lost 3 bases, with 14 bases between them. Germline CDR1 reads SGHRS; CDR2 reads YFSETQ. This CDR3 comprises 14 residues. CDR3 loop: CASSPVGVHYEQYF. The CDR3 DNA sequence: TGCGCCAGCAGCCCGGTGGGGGTCCACTACGAGCAGTACTTC.

In its sample, this clonotype was seen many times. The chain is built from TRBV6-1 and TRBJ2-6; either TRBD1 or TRBD2 may fit D (6 bases each). The CDR3 is made up of 16 amino acids. Trimming pared 7 bases from V and 4 bases from J, leaving 17 bases between. From germline, CDR1 is MNHNS and CDR2 SASEGT. The CDR3 region has the DNA TGTGCCAGCACCCCAACGGGGGCGGAAGGGGCCAACGTCCTGACTTTC. This encodes CASTPTGAEGANVLTF.

This clonotype was observed at least ten times. The J gene is TRBJ1-1, the V gene TRBV6-5; possible D gene TRBD1, 6 bases. Germline CDR1 MNHEY, CDR2 SVGAGI. V lost 0 bases to trimming and J lost 5 bases, with 16 bases between them. CDR3 length: 16 amino acids. CDR3 protein: CASSYSILQGGTEAFF. CDR3 coding DNA: TGTGCCAGCAGTTACTCGATCCTACAGGGAGGAACTGAAGCTTTCTTT.

This clonotype was recorded many times. The chain uses TRBV11-2 and TRBJ2-5; TRBD2 is a possible D gene (6 bases). Germline assignment: CDR1 SGHAT and CDR2 FQNNGV. The CDR3 consists of 15 residues. Between the trimmed V and J ends, which lost 0 bases and 2 bases, there was a span of 10 bases. CDR3 region: CASSLDRGVQETQYF. The CDR3 region has the DNA TGTGCCAGCAGCTTAGACCGCGGGGTACAAGAGACCCAGTACTTC. Together with reference TRBV11-2 and TRBJ2-5, the CDR3 gives the full variable domain: EAGVAQSPRYKIIEKRQSVAFWCNPISGHATLYWYQQILGQGPKLLIQFQNNGVVDDSQLPKDRFSAERLKGVDSTLKIQPAKLEDSAVYLCASSLDRGVQETQYFGPGTRLLVL.

This clonotype was found many times. The chain recombines TRBV28 with TRBJ2-3, with a possible D match to TRBD2 (5 bases). The CDR3 has 13 amino acids. V dropped 8 bases and J dropped 3 bases, with 12 bases sitting between them. Germline V gene data show CDR1 as MDHEN and CDR2 as SYDVKM. The CDR3 nucleotides read TGTGCCAGCCTCGGGATCTTTACAGATACGCAGTATTTT. As protein: CASLGIFTDTQYF.

This clonotype was counted ten times or more. Here the CDR3 DNA reads TGTGCCAGCAGTTTAAGGGACAAGCAAGAGACCCAGTACTTC. Protein sequence: CASSLRDKQETQYF. The chain is built from TRBV12-3 or TRBV12-4 and TRBJ2-5, with D possibly matching TRBD1 (6 bases). The V end was cut by 2 bases, the J end by 2 bases, with 9 bases between. There are 14 residues in the CDR3.